These 29 T cell receptor beta chains came from one sample sequenced in a study of cytomegalovirus exposure and HLA in healthy donors. PCR employed 60 Vbeta and 13 Jbeta primers. Method: immunoSEQ multiplex PCR; TCRdb's copy keeps in-frame clones and lacks some. This listing includes roughly 200,000 clones. The sample comprised PBMCs. Receptors originate from a young man in good health and CMV-seronegative.

V usage is TRBV5-1 and J usage is TRBJ2-1; 16 nucleotides align to TRBD2. V was pared by 6 bases and J by 9 bases, with 9 bases of the junction left unmatched. Per germline, CDR1 SGHRS and CDR2 YFSETQ. The CDR3 loop spans 16 amino acids. As DNA, the CDR3 is TGCGCCAGCAAATCCTCGGGACTAGCGGGAGGGAGTGAGCAGTTCTTC. Its protein product is CASKSSGLAGGSEQFF.

The CDR3 bases are TGTGCCAGCAGCGTAGTCCCCGGGACTAATGAAAAACTGTTTTTT. Translating it yields CASSVVPGTNEKLFF. V is TRBV9 and J is TRBJ1-4; unclear D gene. CDR3 length: 15 amino acids. Germline V gives CDR1 SGDLS, CDR2 YYNGEE. V lost 0 bases and J 2 bases, leaving 8 bases between the germline ends.

The chain links TRBV7-2 to TRBJ2-6, with D hard to call. Trimming removed 3 bases at V and 0 bases at J, with 15 bases between. CDR1 is SGHTA, CDR2 FQGNSA, per germline. This CDR3 has 18 amino acids. The CDR3 loop reads CASSLRSAIGSGANVLTF. The CDR3 nucleotides are TGTGCCAGCAGCTTGAGGTCAGCGATAGGCTCTGGGGCCAACGTCCTGACTTTC.

The chain recombines TRBV19 with TRBJ1-4; TRBD1 is a possible D gene (5 bases). This CDR3 region has 14 residues. Between the trimmed V and J ends, which lost 5 bases and 7 bases, there was a span of 14 bases. CDR1 LNHDA and CDR2 SQIVND come from the germline V gene (reference sequence). The CDR3 loop reads CASSSLRDSEKLFF. Written as DNA, the CDR3 is TGTGCCAGTAGTTCCCTCAGGGATTCTGAAAAACTGTTTTTT. The full variable domain, in which reference TRBV19 and TRBJ1-4 provide the parts outside the CDR3, is DGGITQSPKYLFRKEGQNVTLSCEQNLNHDAMYWYRQDPGQGLRLIYYSQIVNDFQKGDIAEGYSVSREKKESFPLTVTSAQKNPTAFYLCASSSLRDSEKLFFGSGTQLSVL.

This chain connects TRBV6-6 to TRBJ2-2; D is possibly TRBD1 (6 bases). The CDR3 has 15 amino acids. Germline lookup yields CDR1 MNHNY and CDR2 SVGAGI (reference sequence). Trimming cost V 8 bases and J 2 bases, with 15 bases left between them. CDR3 DNA sequence: TGTGCCAGCCGGGACGTGGGGGCAAACACCGGGGAGCTGTTTTTT. Translation: CASRDVGANTGELFF.

The chain joins TRBV2 to TRBJ1-5; D perhaps matches TRBD1 (6 bases). V shed 7 bases and J shed 3 bases, with 13 bases lying between them. There are 14 residues in the CDR3. The germline V gene has CDR1 SNHLY and CDR2 FYNNEI. Here the CDR3 DNA reads TGTGCCAGCACCAGGGGCCCATTCAATCAGCCCCAGCATTTT. It specifies CASTRGPFNQPQHF.

The chain employs TRBV19 and TRBJ1-1; D might be TRBD1 (6 bases). V was trimmed by 4 bases and J by 2 bases, leaving 17 bases between them. The CDR3 runs to 16 residues. Germline V gene sequence: CDR1 LNHDA, CDR2 SQIVND (reference sequence). The CDR3 DNA reads as TGTGCCAGTAGTAGGAGGGGGGACTACGTCAACACTGAAGCTTTCTTT. The encoded protein is CASSRRGDYVNTEAFF.

V gene TRBV2 combines with J gene TRBJ2-7; 10 bases line up with TRBD2. The CDR3 consists of 14 residues. Trimming at V came to 6 bases and at J to 0 bases, leaving 2 bases not matched to a gene. Germline CDR1 SNHLY, CDR2 FYNNEI. The CDR3 loop is CASRSGRASYEQYF. In DNA form, the CDR3 reads TGTGCCAGCAGGAGCGGGAGGGCCTCCTACGAGCAGTACTTC.

The chain couples TRBV2 to TRBJ2-3; 8 nucleotides agree with TRBD2. Germline V gene sequence: CDR1 SNHLY, CDR2 FYNNEI. This CDR3 spans 15 amino acids. After removal of 5 bases from V and 5 bases from J, the junction contained 9 bases not matched to a gene. Written as DNA, the CDR3 is TGTGCCAGCAGTCCGCTAGCGGGCTGGCGAGATACGCAGTATTTT. The encoded protein is CASSPLAGWRDTQYF.

The J gene is TRBJ2-7, the V gene TRBV7-6, with 7 bases fitting TRBD2. The CDR3 runs 16 residues. Germline lookup yields CDR1 SGHVS and CDR2 FNYEAQ. V gave up 2 bases and J gave up 0 bases; unmatched junction bases: 7. This chain's CDR3 is CASSLLSAGDSYEQYF. The CDR3 bases are TGTGCCAGCAGCTTATTGTCGGCGGGAGACTCCTACGAGCAGTACTTC.

The chain is built from TRBV5-1 and TRBJ2-3; 11 bases match TRBD2. Germline V lookup: CDR1 SGHRS, CDR2 YFSETQ. CDR3 length: 18 residues. J lost 5 bases, V lost 0 bases, and 11 bases had no gene match. Here the CDR3 DNA reads TGCGCCAGCAGCTTGGGTTATAGCGGGAGGGCTGTTAGAGATACGCAGTATTTT. Its translation is CASSLGYSGRAVRDTQYF.

This chain uses TRBV5-1 with TRBJ2-2; no reliable D call. In germline, CDR1 is SGHRS, CDR2 YFSETQ. The V end was cut by 2 bases, the J end by 6 bases, with 11 bases between. CDR3 length: 14 residues. CDR3 loop: CASSFRYPPGELFF. The CDR3 coding sequence is TGCGCCAGCAGCTTCCGCTACCCCCCCGGGGAGCTGTTTTTT.

V and J are TRBV18 and TRBJ1-2, with 7 bases identical to TRBD1. V lost 3 bases, J lost 8 bases, and 6 bases stayed unmatched. This CDR3 contains 13 residues. CDR1 is KGHSH, CDR2 LQKENI, per germline. In nucleotides, the CDR3 is TGTGCCAGCTCACCCGACAGGGATAAGGGCTACACCTTC. Protein sequence: CASSPDRDKGYTF.

V is TRBV6-6 and J is TRBJ2-7; 8 bases match TRBD2. The CDR3 length is 15 residues. In germline, CDR1 is MNHNY, CDR2 SVGAGI (reference sequence). J gave up 7 bases and V 0 bases, and 8 bases lay outside the gene matches. The CDR3 sequence: CASSYSGTRPFEQYF. The CDR3, as DNA: TGTGCCAGCAGTTACTCCGGGACTAGGCCGTTTGAGCAGTACTTC.

The chain combines TRBV6-5 with TRBJ2-7, with TRBD2 matching over 13 bases. The CDR3 runs 15 residues. Per the germline V gene, CDR1 is MNHEY and CDR2 is SVGAGI. Trimming at V came to 8 bases and at J to 3 bases, leaving 7 bases not matched to a gene. The CDR3, as DNA: TGTGCCAGCCGTTTAGGACTAGCGGGGGTCTACGAGCAGTACTTC. It yields the protein CASRLGLAGVYEQYF.

The chain employs TRBV27 and TRBJ2-1; D may be TRBD2 (5 bases). Looked up from germline, CDR1 is MNHEY and CDR2 is SMNVEV (reference sequence). The CDR3 extends over 15 amino acids. Trimming cost V 5 bases and J 1 base, with 12 bases left between them. The CDR3 DNA is TGTGCCAGCAGTGGAAGGCGGGTGTCCTACAATGAGCAGTTCTTC. Translating gives CASSGRRVSYNEQFF.

The chain links TRBV7-9 to TRBJ2-3; D is unresolved. The CDR3 loop spans 15 amino acids. Germline V gene lookup returns CDR1 SEHNR and CDR2 FQNEAQ (reference sequence). V lost 1 base and J lost 2, with 10 bases in between. CDR3 sequence: CASSLDAENTDTQYF. The DNA of the CDR3 is TGTGCCAGCAGCTTAGACGCGGAGAACACAGATACGCAGTATTTT. Full variable domain (remainder filled in from reference TRBV7-9 and TRBJ2-3): DTGVSQNPRHKITKRGQNVTFRCDPISEHNRLYWYRQTLGQGPEFLTYFQNEAQLEKSRLLSDRFSAERPKGSFSTLEIQRTEQGDSAMYLCASSLDAENTDTQYFGPGTRLTVL.

The chain is built from TRBV7-9 and TRBJ1-6; TRBD1 aligns across 7 bases. This CDR3 region has 14 residues. From germline, CDR1 is SEHNR and CDR2 FQNEAQ (reference sequence). V lost 0 bases to trimming and J lost 19 bases; unmatched junction nucleotides: 12. In nucleotides, the CDR3 is TGTGCCAGCAGCTTAGCTGGATGGGACAGATCGCTTCACTTT. This translates into CASSLAGWDRSLHF.

This rearrangement joins TRBV6-5 to TRBJ1-2; 7 bases match TRBD1. The CDR3 runs 14 residues. The germline CDR1 and CDR2 sequences are MNHEY and SVGAGI. The J segment lost 1 base and the V segment lost 7 bases, leaving 6 bases of the junction unmatched. The CDR3 DNA reads as TGTGCCAGCAAGGGGCAGGGGGATAACTATGGCTACACCTTC. This encodes CASKGQGDNYGYTF.

The chain is built from TRBV11-3 and TRBJ1-1, with D unclear. The CDR3 is 14 amino acids. The germline V gene has CDR1 SGHNT and CDR2 YENEEA. The V and J ends lost 1 base and 1 base respectively, with 7 bases between them. CDR3 in DNA: TGTGCCAGCAGCTTAGGGCTCACGAACACTGAAGCTTTCTTT. This translates into CASSLGLTNTEAFF.

The V gene is TRBV7-2, the J gene TRBJ2-3; 12 bases are a match to TRBD2. Germline CDR1 and CDR2: SGHTA and FQGNSA. J gave up 5 bases and V 3 bases, and 6 bases lay outside the gene matches. This CDR3 comprises 16 residues. Written as DNA, the CDR3 is TGTGCCAGCAGCTTTGCTAGCGGGGGGGCCGGAGATACGCAGTATTTT. Encoded protein: CASSFASGGAGDTQYF. Looking up the rest from reference TRBV7-2 and TRBJ2-3 gives the full variable domain: GAGVSQSPSNKVTEKGKDVELRCDPISGHTALYWYRQSLGQGLEFLIYFQGNSAPDKSGLPSDRFSAERTGGSVSTLTIQRTQQEDSAVYLCASSFASGGAGDTQYFGPGTRLTVL.

The J gene is TRBJ2-1, the V gene TRBV5-1; 7 positions match TRBD2. CDR3 length: 14 amino acids. The V gene end was trimmed by 0 bases and the J gene end by 9 bases; junction bases not matched to a gene: 6. CDR1 SGHRS and CDR2 YFSETQ come from the germline V gene. DNA of the CDR3: TGCGCCAGCAGCTTGGGGGCGGGAGAGGGTGAGCAGTTCTTC. It yields the protein CASSLGAGEGEQFF.

The V gene is TRBV7-3, the J gene TRBJ2-1; tentative D call: TRBD1 (5 bases). Germline V gives CDR1 SGHTA, CDR2 FQGTGA. The V end was cut by 6 bases, the J end by 5 bases, with 17 bases between. This CDR3 has 15 residues. CDR3 sequence reads: CASSPGLHVNNEQFF. The DNA of the CDR3 is TGTGCCAGCAGTCCAGGGTTGCACGTTAACAATGAGCAGTTCTTC.

The chain carries TRBV7-9 and TRBJ2-7; D remains ambiguous. Trimming shortened V by 1 base and J by 4 bases, and 11 bases separated the two germline ends. The CDR3 spans 14 residues. Per the germline V gene, CDR1 is SEHNR and CDR2 is FQNEAQ (reference sequence). CDR3 DNA: TGTGCCAGCAGCTTAGGGGCGTGGCCTTACGAGCAGTACTTC. Protein: CASSLGAWPYEQYF.

The chain uses TRBV5-4 and TRBJ2-7; 9 nucleotides match TRBD1. Germline-derived CDR1 and CDR2 are SGHNT and YYREEE (reference sequence). The CDR3 length is 15 residues. V trimming: 0 bases; J trimming: 4 bases; junction bases outside the gene matches: 5. CDR3 loop: CASSLADRGGYEQYF. CDR3 sequence (DNA): TGTGCCAGCAGCTTGGCCGACAGGGGGGGTTACGAGCAGTACTTC.

V gene TRBV18 combines with J gene TRBJ2-5; possible D gene TRBD1, 6 bases. The germline V gene has CDR1 KGHSH and CDR2 LQKENI. V shed 4 bases and J shed 2 bases, with 11 bases lying between them. The length of the CDR3 is 14 residues. The CDR3: CASSLRTAQETQYF. DNA of the CDR3: TGTGCCAGCTCACTCCGGACAGCTCAAGAGACCCAGTACTTC.

V is TRBV7-9 and J is TRBJ2-1; TRBD2 matches at 7 bases. With V trimmed by 5 bases and J by 9 bases, 13 bases remained unmatched. Germline V gene data show CDR1 as SEHNR and CDR2 as FQNEAQ (reference sequence). This CDR3 is 15 amino acids long. The CDR3 is CASSVIYGGSFEQFF. The CDR3 bases are TGTGCCAGCAGCGTCATTTACGGGGGGTCGTTTGAGCAGTTCTTC.

This sequence joins TRBV25-1 and TRBJ2-2; no clear D. Trimming pared 0 bases from V and 4 bases from J, leaving 12 bases between. The CDR3 loop spans 16 amino acids. The germline CDR1 and CDR2 sequences are MGHDK and SYGVNS. The CDR3 DNA reads as TGTGCCAGCAGTGAATATGGTCCAGCTAGCACCGGGGAGCTGTTTTTT. This translates into CASSEYGPASTGELFF.

This chain joins TRBV7-8 and TRBJ1-5; no reliable D call. CDR1 is SGHVS, CDR2 FQNEAQ, per germline. This CDR3 region has 13 residues. V was shortened by 4 bases and J by 3 bases, with 7 bases between the two germline ends. Written as DNA, the CDR3 is TGTGCCAGCAGCTCAAACATCAATCAGCCCCAGCATTTT. This gives the protein CASSSNINQPQHF.